This paragraph covers one T cell receptor (beta chain) sequence. The sample belongs to a study of T cells in tuberculosis. Thawed, overnight-rested PBMC were stained with GMM-loaded CD1B tetramer, viability dye and anti-CD3, then sorted. CD1B tetramers were loaded with Rhodococcus equi-derived C32 glucose monomycolate. Germline loops: CDR1 SGHTA, CDR2 FQGNSA. This CDR3 is 18 amino acids long. Losses at the gene ends were 2 bases for V and 3 bases for J; bases not matched to a gene: 15. Sequencing of TCR-alpha and TCR-beta chains was unpaired. Only in-frame clones appear in the TCRdb table, and some are missing; sequencing was by immunoSEQ multiplex PCR. Of around 50,000 clones in the sample, around 90% were seen once.

The TCR comes from an adult woman with latent tuberculosis. The specimen was CD1b-GMM tetramer-negative cells sorted from PBMCs. This chain joins TRBV7-2 and TRBJ2-7, with TRBD1 matching over 8 bases. The CDR3 bases are TGTGCCAGCAGCTTATTCGGCAGGGGGCGAGGGGGAAACTACGAGCAGTACTTC. It codes for CASSLFGRGRGGNYEQYF. Combining the CDR3 with reference TRBV7-2 and TRBJ2-7 gives the whole variable domain GAGVSQSPSNKVTEKGKDVELRCDPISGHTALYWYRQSLGQGLEFLIYFQGNSAPDKSGLPSDRFSAERTGGSVSTLTIQRTQQEDSAVYLCASSLFGRGRGGNYEQYFGPGTRLTVT.